The text below deals with one TCR beta chain. This specimen belongs to a study of blood T cell repertoires in COVID-19. Authors' processing steps: How many nucleated cells were present was estimated from reference gene primer amplification. Here immunoSEQ multiplex PCR was the method, and the copy in TCRdb shows in-frame clones only, minus some. V, J and clone size were drawn from that table, and D and trimming were deduced from the DNA. The table lists around 120,000 clones, about 79% of them singletons. Per the germline V gene, CDR1 is KGHSH and CDR2 is LQKENI. V lost 0 bases and J 3 bases, leaving 9 bases between the germline ends. The CDR3 is made up of 15 amino acids.

The TCR was taken from a man aged 65 to 79 with acute or convalescent COVID-19. Material for sequencing was peripheral blood. The chain couples TRBV18 to TRBJ1-5, with a weak D call TRBD1 (6 bases). DNA for the CDR3: TGTGCCAGCTCACCACCGGGACACTCCAATCAGCCCCAGCATTTT. It encodes CASSPPGHSNQPQHF.